These T cell receptor beta chains were read from a single sample in a study of T cells in Graves' hyperthyroidism and ophthalmopathy. TCRdb reanalysed the multiplex PCR reads using MiXCR and keeps one entry per CDR3 protein. The table records hundreds of thousands of distinct CDR3 sequences, 15% to 20% of them present only once. Sequenced input: blood. These receptor sequences come from a woman between 25 and 40 years old with Graves' hyperthyroidism. The CDR3 runs from the conserved cysteine through the conserved F or W.

J gene,V gene,CDR3 protein
TRBJ2-1,TRBV7-8,CASSPGTSGSGFYNEQFF
TRBJ1-5,TRBV20-1,CSVGSGLGNQPQHF
TRBJ2-1,TRBV29-1,CSARDINYEQFF
TRBJ1-6,TRBV30,CAWSQDRGSPLHF
TRBJ2-2,TRBV6-4,CASSEGGDTGELFF
TRBJ2-7,TRBV27,CASSPWTGPGEQYF
TRBJ1-2,TRBV7-9,CASSFNGYTF
TRBJ2-2,TRBV20-1,CSASLVAGELFF
TRBJ2-5,TRBV9,CASSADLLREIYF
TRBJ2-7,TRBV7-2,CASSYWSYEQYF
TRBJ2-1,TRBV4-2,CASSQEVALPDVGFF
TRBJ2-1,TRBV2,CASSEGSINEQFF
TRBJ1-2,TRBV4-1,CASSQDRTGRPNYYGYTF
TRBJ2-3,TRBV6-1,CASRGGRGDTQYF
TRBJ2-5,TRBV15,CATSPRIGPGETQYF
TRBJ1-3,TRBV7-9,CASSLTGMYEGGNTIYF
TRBJ2-7,TRBV20-1,CSAKVAGYYEQYF
TRBJ2-7,TRBV11-2,CASSSLRTYEQYF
TRBJ2-1,TRBV20-1,CSARTGRSYNEQFF
TRBJ1-1,TRBV7-3,CASSLTFGIEAFF
TRBJ2-3,TRBV11-3,CASSSQGRDTQYF
TRBJ2-7,TRBV6-1,CASSETREVGSYEQYF
TRBJ2-7,TRBV9,CASSGPPGDLLYEQYF
TRBJ2-3,TRBV5-1,CASSLLRSTDTQYF
TRBJ1-6,TRBV20-1,CSAAPLGQFYNSPLHF
TRBJ2-7,TRBV11-2,CASSSVMAGASVEQYF
TRBJ1-4,TRBV29-1,CSVWGGATNEKLFF
TRBJ2-1,TRBV12-3/TRBV12-4,CASSSEGYNEQFF
TRBJ1-4,TRBV29-1,CSVELGGREKLFF
TRBJ2-1,TRBV4-2,CASSQGATGQFF
TRBJ2-1,TRBV6-5,CASSYSDPNEQFF
TRBJ2-3,TRBV30,CAWREGGARIDTQYF
TRBJ1-2,TRBV6-1,CASRMTGNYGYTF
TRBJ2-2,TRBV7-2,CASSLAAYSGRAPAGELFF
TRBJ2-3,TRBV30,CAWSVGQNTQYF
TRBJ2-3,TRBV20-1,CSAYGQGATDTQYF
TRBJ1-2,TRBV12-3/TRBV12-4,CASIRGGDGYTF
TRBJ1-1,TRBV18,CASSRVLTETFEAFF
TRBJ1-1,TRBV2,CASSGPAGRANTEAFF
TRBJ2-3,TRBV6-2/TRBV6-3,CASSSPYTQYF
TRBJ1-1,TRBV4-2,CASSQALRRIDTEAFF